Sequencing of this TCR beta chain was carried out in a study of molecular identifiers for immune sequencing clone quantification. This CDR3 comprises 22 residues. J lost 5 bases, V lost 8 bases, and 32 bases had no gene match. Germline V gives CDR1 SEHNR, CDR2 FQNEAQ (reference sequence). TCRdb passed the PCR reads through MiXCR, listing each CDR3 protein once. Among nearly 650,000 distinct CDR3 sequences listed, approximately 24% were seen once. The sample taken for sequencing was naive CD8+ T cells from blood, with Jurkat cell RNA spiked in. Documented subset: FACS-sorted CD8+CD4-CCR7+CD45RA+ naive T cells. The receptor was derived from a human donor in good health. Some libraries in this study had Jurkat cell RNA spiked in. The chain carries TRBV7-9 and TRBJ2-3; TRBD1 aligns across 9 bases. This chain's CDR3 is CASAHRGPGDHSLAPTGDTQYF. The CDR3 DNA reads as TGTGCCAGCGCACACAGGGGGCCAGGGGATCATAGTCTCGCGCCTACGGGAGATACGCAGTATTTT.